This section outlines one TCR beta chain sequence together with its context. Its target is unknown. The CDR3 is 11 amino acids. V was pared by 4 bases and J by 3 bases, with 7 bases between. Germline CDR1 and CDR2: GTSNPN and SVGIG (reference sequence). These data are taken from a study of CD8+ T cells in alopecia areata. Whole-study context: Treatment ran 6 to 18 months, with 6 months of follow-up afterward.

RNA extraction and reverse transcription yielded cDNA as sequencing template. Sequencing used immunoSEQ multiplex PCR; TCRdb keeps in-frame clones, though not all of them. The sample yields approximately 180,000 clones, around 50% seen once. Alopecia areata patients had lesional scalp punch biopsies and peripheral blood taken from them. The researchers isolated CD4+ and CD8+ T cells from PBMCs by sorting. Broader study findings: Compared with normal scalp, lesional scalp had higher clonality and more expanded CD8+ clones.

This receptor was taken from a human donor with alopecia areata. The V call is TRBV30, the J call TRBJ2-7; D gene unclear. Sequences were derived from CD4+ T cells sorted from blood, sampled at week 0. In DNA form, the CDR3 reads TGTGCCTGGAAAACGGGCTACGAGCAGTACTTC. This translates into CAWKTGYEQYF.